This passage covers 20 T cell receptor beta chains from one sample sequenced in a study of tumor-infiltrating lymphocytes in primary liver carcinoma. Priming with a constant-region primer yielded TCR beta cDNA from roughly 490 ng total RNA. Construction of TCR beta libraries relied on three successive nested multiplex PCR rounds employing slightly modified ARM-PCR. Amplification in the first two PCR rounds was performed using TRBV1-TRBV30 forward primers and a C-beta reverse primer for approximately 10 cycles each. TCRdb itself ran the multiplex PCR reads through MiXCR, one entry per CDR3 protein. The sample consists of 310,000 or so distinct CDR3 sequences, 45% to 70% of them appearing once. It was unsorted whole blood that yielded blood RNA, and germline DNA was also extracted. Sequenced sample: peripheral blood. The source is a woman aged 25-40 years with primary liver carcinoma and hepatitis B virus infection.

This clonotype was found many times. This chain uses TRBV12-3 or TRBV12-4 with TRBJ2-1; no firm D call. V was shortened by 6 bases and J by 10 bases, with 10 bases between the two germline ends. This CDR3 is built from 11 residues. DNA for the CDR3: TGTGCCAGCAGAGCCTGGGGAGAGCAGTTCTTC. Translating it yields CASRAWGEQFF.

Concerning this clonotype itself: This may be a read error: a much more frequent sequence differs by one nucleotide. The chain links TRBV4-2 to TRBJ2-2; D perhaps matches TRBD1 (5 bases). The CDR3 is made up of 14 amino acids. CDR1 LGHNA and CDR2 YNFKEQ come from the germline V gene. Trimming removed 4 bases at V and 6 bases at J, with 12 bases between. CDR3 nucleotides: TGTGCCAGCAGCCTCATGGGGCGCCCCGGGGAGCTGTTTTTT. Translated, it gives CASSLMGRPGELFF.

V is TRBV6-2 or TRBV6-3 and J is TRBJ2-1; 9 bases are a match to TRBD2. Per the germline V gene, CDR1 is MNHEY and CDR2 is SVGEGT. The CDR3 totals 15 residues. Trimming removed 2 bases from V and 10 bases from J; junction bases left unmatched: 9. The CDR3 is CASSYVAGVGMEQFF. In DNA form, the CDR3 reads TGTGCCAGCAGTTACGTAGCGGGAGTGGGTATGGAGCAGTTCTTC.

This sequence joins TRBV11-3 and TRBJ2-1; possibly TRBD2 for D (6 bases). The CDR3 covers 16 residues. Germline V gives CDR1 SGHNT, CDR2 YENEEA. V was clipped by 8 bases and J by 6 bases, with 23 bases between them. DNA for the CDR3: TGTGCCAGCGGCCTATCCGTAGTGGGAGGTCGCAATGAGCAGTTCTTC. Translation: CASGLSVVGGRNEQFF.

The rearrangement links TRBV7-3 to TRBJ2-1, with D possibly matching TRBD2 (6 bases). There are 16 residues in the CDR3. CDR1 is SGHTA and CDR2 is FQGTGA in the germline V gene. The V end lost 5 bases, the J end lost 8 bases, and 22 bases lay between the germline ends. CDR3 coding DNA: TGTGCCAGCAGCCCATCTGGTTTGGCGGGGTCCCATGAGCAGTTCTTC. Protein sequence: CASSPSGLAGSHEQFF. The full variable domain, its missing parts supplied by reference TRBV7-3 and TRBJ2-1, is GAGVSQTPSNKVTEKGKYVELRCDPISGHTALYWYRQSLGQGPEFLIYFQGTGAADDSGLPNDRFFAVRPEGSVSTLKIQRTERGDSAVYLCASSPSGLAGSHEQFFGPGTRLTVL.

This clonotype was observed many times. The gene calls are TRBV12-3 or TRBV12-4 and TRBJ2-6; D gene uncertain. V was pared by 6 bases and J by 0 bases, with 9 bases between. The CDR3 is 15 amino acids. Here the CDR3 reads CASSDGISGANVLTF. The CDR3 region has the DNA TGTGCCAGCAGCGACGGCATCTCTGGGGCCAACGTCCTGACTTTC.

This clonotype has ten or more counts. This chain links TRBV12-3 or TRBV12-4 with TRBJ2-1, with D uncertain. Trimming removed 6 bases from V and 13 bases from J, with 13 bases in between. This CDR3 comprises 11 residues. DNA of the CDR3: TGTGCCAGCAGAGGGCCCTCAAATCAGTTCTTC. Translation: CASRGPSNQFF.

About this clonotype: A much bigger clone sits one base away, suggesting this may be a read error. V is TRBV10-3 and J is TRBJ2-3; 10 positions agree with TRBD2. Losses at the gene ends were 6 bases for V and 1 base for J; bases not matched to a gene: 7. Germline assignment: CDR1 ENHRY and CDR2 SYGVKD. This CDR3 has 16 amino acids. The CDR3 DNA follows: TGTGCCATCAGGGTGACTAGCGGGCATGGCACAGATACGCAGTATTTT. Translation: CAIRVTSGHGTDTQYF.

V is TRBV5-1 and J is TRBJ2-6, with no clear D. V lost 2 bases and J lost 0, with 6 bases in between. Per germline, CDR1 SGHRS and CDR2 YFSETQ. This CDR3 is 15 amino acids long. The CDR3: CASSLTVSGANVLTF. CDR3 sequence (DNA): TGCGCCAGCAGCTTAACAGTCTCTGGGGCCAACGTCCTGACTTTC.

This clonotype is a singleton in its sample. A read error may produce the germline difference seen at one junction end. This chain links TRBV10-2 with TRBJ1-2; D is unclear. Germline V gene data show CDR1 as WSHSY and CDR2 as SAAADI. There are 12 residues in the CDR3. Here the CDR3 DNA reads TGCGTCAGCAGCGGGAGTAACTATGGCTACACCTTC. Translated, it gives CVSSGSNYGYTF.

Details on this clonotype: At one end, the junction sequence differs from germline, possibly due to a read error. The chain uses TRBV11-2 and TRBJ2-2, with unresolved D. The CDR3 is 14 amino acids. Germline lookup yields CDR1 SGHAT and CDR2 FQNNGV. The CDR3 is CANSFNADTGELFF. CDR3 DNA sequence: TGTGCCAACAGCTTTAATGCGGATACCGGGGAGCTGTTTTTT. The entire variable domain, with the rest obtained from reference TRBV11-2 and TRBJ2-2, is as follows: EAGVAQSPRYKIIEKRQSVAFWCNPISGHATLYWYQQILGQGPKLLIQFQNNGVVDDSQLPKDRFSAERLKGVDSTLKIQPAKLEDSAVYLCANSFNADTGELFFGEGSRLTVL.

In regard to this clonotype: This likely comes from a read error, as the CDR3 has no conserved phenylalanine or tryptophan at its end. The chain links TRBV4-2 to TRBJ1-1, with unresolved D. The CDR3 loop spans 15 amino acids. Between the trimmed V and J ends, which lost 4 bases and 0 bases, there was a span of 12 bases. Germline V gene sequence: CDR1 LGHNA, CDR2 YNFKEQ. CDR3 sequence (DNA): TGTGCCAGCAGCCCCCCGGCAACAGTGAACACTGAAGCTTTCCTT. Translating gives CASSPPATVNTEAFL.

On this clonotype itself: Since a much larger clone is just one base distant, this may be a read error. V usage is TRBV13 and J usage is TRBJ2-6, with D maybe TRBD1 (5 bases). The CDR3 is 16 residues long. Germline CDR1 PRHDT, CDR2 FYEKMQ (reference sequence). This CDR3 reads CASSLGRSSGASVLTF. The CDR3 nucleotides read TGTGCCAGCAGCTTAGGTCGGAGCTCTGGGGCCAGCGTCCTGACTTTC. Variable domain in full (rest from reference TRBV13 and TRBJ2-6): AAGVIQSPRHLIKEKRETATLKCYPIPRHDTVYWYQQGPGQDPQFLISFYEKMQSDKGSIPDRFSAQQFSDYHSELNMSSLELGDSALYFCASSLGRSSGASVLTFGAGSRLTVL.

This clonotype was recorded only once. A much larger clone sits a single nucleotide away, making a read error possible. The gene calls are TRBV6-2 or TRBV6-3 and TRBJ2-5; no clear D gene. The CDR3 totals 17 residues. Germline-derived CDR1 and CDR2 are MNHEY and SVGEGT. The DNA for the CDR3 is TGTACCAGCAGTTACGATCGGGCATGGCCAGGAGTTGAGACCCAGTACTTC. It specifies CTSSYDRAWPGVETQYF.

This clonotype was recorded only once. A much larger clonotype is one base distant, so this may be a read error. The chain uses TRBV6-2 or TRBV6-3 and TRBJ2-2; 11 bases match TRBD2. The CDR3 extends over 16 amino acids. Germline V CDR1 and CDR2: MNHEY, SVGEGT. The CDR3 reads CVSTKGTSGGTGELFF. The CDR3 DNA is TGTGTCAGCACCAAGGGGACTAGCGGAGGCACCGGGGAGCTGTTTTTT.

The chain employs TRBV5-6 and TRBJ2-3; the D is unclear. CDR1 is SGHDT and CDR2 is YYEEEE in the germline V gene. The CDR3 runs 13 residues. V dropped 3 bases and J dropped 6 bases, with 11 bases sitting between them. The CDR3 nucleotides read TGTGCCAGCAGCTGGAATAGACCCGATACGCAGTATTTT. It is translated as CASSWNRPDTQYF.

The CDR3 region is CASSQLRGDEQYF. CDR3 in DNA: TGCGCCAGCAGCCAACTGAGGGGAGACGAGCAGTACTTC. The chain is built from TRBV4-1 and TRBJ2-7, with D perhaps given as TRBD1 or TRBD2 (5 bases each). V shed 2 bases and J shed 5 bases, with 10 bases lying between them. Germline V gene data show CDR1 as MGHRA and CDR2 as YSYEKL. The CDR3 spans 13 residues.

A word on this clonotype: Sequence at one end of the junction differs from germline and may be a read error. V gene TRBV13 combines with J gene TRBJ2-5, with D perhaps matching TRBD1 or TRBD2 (6 bases each). In germline, CDR1 is PRHDT, CDR2 FYEKMQ (reference sequence). The CDR3 totals 14 residues. The CDR3 DNA sequence: TGTGCCAGCAGCTTAGTGGCCGGAGGGGGGACCAAGTACTTC. It specifies CASSLVAGGGTKYF.

In regard to this clonotype: The missing conserved phenylalanine or tryptophan at the end of this CDR3 makes a read error likely. V and J are TRBV29-1 and TRBJ2-7; D may be TRBD2 (6 bases). V was trimmed by 8 bases and J by 3 bases, leaving 23 bases between them. CDR1 and CDR2 from the germline V gene are SQVTM and ANQGSEA. The CDR3 spans 15 residues. CDR3 residues: CSLGNPGWGVYEQYS. The CDR3 DNA reads TGCAGCCTTGGTAACCCGGGGTGGGGGGTCTACGAGCAGTACTCC.

The chain joins TRBV6-6 to TRBJ1-2; unclear D gene. The CDR3 is made up of 17 amino acids. Trimming left V 5 bases short and J 3 bases short, with 22 bases between. The V gene's germline CDR1 is MNHNY and CDR2 SVGAGI (reference sequence). The CDR3 here is CASSTDAAQTVYYGYTF. Written as DNA, the CDR3 is TGTGCCAGCAGTACCGATGCGGCGCAGACCGTGTACTATGGCTACACCTTC.